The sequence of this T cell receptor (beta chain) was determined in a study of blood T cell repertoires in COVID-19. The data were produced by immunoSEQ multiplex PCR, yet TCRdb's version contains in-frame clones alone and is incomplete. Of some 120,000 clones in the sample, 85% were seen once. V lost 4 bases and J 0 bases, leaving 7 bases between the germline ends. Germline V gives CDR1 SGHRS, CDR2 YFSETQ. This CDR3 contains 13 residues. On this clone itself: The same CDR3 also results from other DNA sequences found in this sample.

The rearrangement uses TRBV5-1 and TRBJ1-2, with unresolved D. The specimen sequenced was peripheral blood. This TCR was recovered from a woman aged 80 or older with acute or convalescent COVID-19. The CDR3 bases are TGCGCCAGCAGCGGAGAAGCTAACTATGGCTACACCTTC. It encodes CASSGEANYGYTF.